The 8 T cell receptor beta chains given below trace back to one sample, sequenced in a study of shared clonotypes between healthy human individuals. The protocol was immunoSEQ multiplex PCR, while the TCRdb copy is restricted to in-frame clones and leaves out a portion. The sample has 530,000 or so clones, about 75% seen once. Sequencing input: PBMCs. These receptor sequences come from a middle-aged woman in good health. Some clones in this sample may be carry-over from other donors' samples.

CDR3 coding DNA: TGTGCCAGCAGCCCAGCCTCGGGCTCCTACAATGAGCAGTTCTTC. This codes for CASSPASGSYNEQFF. The gene calls are TRBV7-9 and TRBJ2-1; no definite D call. The CDR3 runs to 15 residues. CDR1 SEHNR and CDR2 FQNEAQ come from the germline V gene (reference sequence). Trimming removed 5 bases at V and 0 bases at J, with 11 bases between.

For the CDR3, the DNA is TGTGCCAGCTCACCTGGGACTAGCGGAGGAAATGAGCAGTTCTTC. It specifies CASSPGTSGGNEQFF. The rearrangement joins TRBV18 to TRBJ2-1; 11 positions agree with TRBD2. J was trimmed by 7 bases and V by 3 bases; bases with no gene match: 5. The CDR3 is 15 amino acids. The germline V gene encodes CDR1 KGHSH and CDR2 LQKENI.

The chain carries TRBV19 and TRBJ2-1; 9 nucleotides agree with TRBD2. The CDR3 consists of 16 residues. V lost 5 bases to trimming and J lost 0 bases; unmatched junction nucleotides: 5. Germline CDR1 and CDR2: LNHDA and SQIVND (reference sequence). For the CDR3, the DNA is TGTGCCAGTAGTTTGAATAGCGGGAGCTCCTACAATGAGCAGTTCTTC. As protein: CASSLNSGSSYNEQFF.

This sequence joins TRBV2 and TRBJ2-7, with D possibly being TRBD1 or TRBD2 (6 bases each). The CDR3 length is 13 residues. Trimming removed 8 bases at V and 3 bases at J, with 14 bases between. Germline CDR1 and CDR2: SNHLY and FYNNEI. Here the CDR3 DNA reads TGTGCCAGCTTGGGGGGCGGACACTACGAGCAGTACTTC. It specifies CASLGGGHYEQYF.

The rearrangement uses TRBV30 and TRBJ2-3; possible D gene TRBD2, 6 bases. Germline values: CDR1 GTSNPN, CDR2 SVGIG (reference sequence). This CDR3 contains 15 residues. Trimming removed 2 bases at V and 0 bases at J, with 12 bases between. The CDR3 DNA is TGTGCCTGGAGTAGAGCGGGCATCAGCACAGATACGCAGTATTTT. It yields the protein CAWSRAGISTDTQYF.

The genes are TRBV19 and TRBJ1-2, with D possibly being TRBD1 (5 bases). V was trimmed by 6 bases and J by 0 bases, leaving 11 bases between them. Germline assignment: CDR1 LNHDA and CDR2 SQIVND (reference sequence). The CDR3 has 14 residues. The CDR3 DNA follows: TGTGCCAGTAGCAGGGCGACCTCTAACTATGGCTACACCTTC. Its protein is CASSRATSNYGYTF.

The chain combines TRBV25-1 with TRBJ2-7; D is perhaps TRBD1 (6 bases). The CDR3 length is 13 residues. Germline assignment: CDR1 MGHDK and CDR2 SYGVNS. The V end was cut by 5 bases, the J end by 2 bases, with 10 bases between. The CDR3 DNA reads TGTGCCAGCAGTAAAGGGGGAACCTACGAGCAGTACTTC. It yields the protein CASSKGGTYEQYF.

The V gene is TRBV10-2, the J gene TRBJ2-1, with TRBD2 matching 11 bases. Germline V lookup: CDR1 WSHSY, CDR2 SAAADI. This CDR3 has 14 amino acids. V dropped 7 bases and J dropped 4; count of bases not matched to a gene: 3. CDR3 sequence reads: CASNLAGGYNEQFF. DNA of the CDR3: TGCGCCAGCAACTTAGCGGGAGGGTACAATGAGCAGTTCTTC.